The 11 T cell receptor beta chains below come from one sample, sequenced in a study of T-cell reconstitution after alpha-beta-depleted transplantation in children. Researchers prepared the TCRbeta library using unique molecular identifiers, the study reports. TCRdb processed the PCR reads anew with MiXCR; each CDR3 protein has one entry. The data contain nearly 350,000 distinct CDR3 sequences, around 15% of them singletons. Sequencing used PBMCs, mostly from graft donor cells, obtained 360 days after TCRalphabeta/CD19-depleted stem cell transplant. These receptors were taken from a male patient aged 2 to 10 who had a stem cell transplant for acute lymphoblastic leukemia, so the T cells may come from the graft donor.

At least ten counts were recorded for this clonotype. This chain links TRBV4-2 with TRBJ2-2, with TRBD2 matching over 9 bases. The length of the CDR3 is 17 residues. Trimming at V came to 0 bases and at J to 3 bases, leaving 5 bases not matched to a gene. CDR1 is LGHNA and CDR2 is YNFKEQ in the germline V gene. CDR3 sequence (DNA): TGTGCCAGCAGCCAAGAATCGGGACTAGCCCACACCGGGGAGCTGTTTTTT. Encoded protein: CASSQESGLAHTGELFF.

In its sample, this clonotype was seen a few times. The rearrangement joins TRBV7-9 to TRBJ2-2; D may correspond to TRBD1 or TRBD2 (6 bases each). This CDR3 has 15 amino acids. Germline assignment: CDR1 SEHNR and CDR2 FQNEAQ (reference sequence). The V end was cut by 5 bases, the J end by 6 bases, with 16 bases between. This CDR3 reads CASSHTGRGAGELFF. DNA of the CDR3: TGTGCCAGCAGCCACACAGGGCGGGGTGCCGGGGAGCTGTTTTTT. The entire variable domain, with the rest obtained from reference TRBV7-9 and TRBJ2-2, is as follows: DTGVSQNPRHKITKRGQNVTFRCDPISEHNRLYWYRQTLGQGPEFLTYFQNEAQLEKSRLLSDRFSAERPKGSFSTLEIQRTEQGDSAMYLCASSHTGRGAGELFFGEGSRLTVL.

The rearrangement links TRBV10-1 to TRBJ2-1; 12 bases line up with TRBD1. V shed 7 bases, J shed 7 bases, and the junction held 8 bases outside the gene matches. The CDR3 runs 15 residues. CDR1 and CDR2 from the germline V gene are WNHNN and SYGVQD (reference sequence). The CDR3 bases are TGCGCCAGCACCCAGGGACAGGGGGCTGGTAATGAGCAGTTCTTC. Translating gives CASTQGQGAGNEQFF.

This chain joins TRBV7-2 and TRBJ2-7; 10 bases agree with TRBD1. CDR3 size: 14 residues. Trimming removed 3 bases from V and 6 bases from J; junction bases left unmatched: 5. In germline, CDR1 is SGHTA, CDR2 FQGNSA. Here the CDR3 reads CASSLTGGPSEQYF. In nucleotides, the CDR3 is TGTGCCAGCAGCTTGACAGGGGGCCCGAGCGAGCAGTACTTC.

The chain carries TRBV14 and TRBJ2-1; 8 bases map to TRBD2. CDR1 is SGHDN and CDR2 is FVKESK in the germline V gene. CDR3 length equals 15 residues. The junction had 8 bases not matched to a gene; V was cut back by 4 bases and J by 6 bases. As DNA, the CDR3 is TGTGCCAGCAGCCGGGGGACTAGAAGGGGCAATGAGCAGTTCTTC. Its translation is CASSRGTRRGNEQFF.

Worth noting for this clonotype: This may come from a read error, since a much larger clone is one base off. This chain connects TRBV7-7 to TRBJ2-1; D is possibly TRBD2 (6 bases). The CDR3 contains 13 residues. Germline values: CDR1 SSHAT, CDR2 FNYEAQ (reference sequence). CDR3 protein: CAGSLGAGNEQFF. In DNA form, the CDR3 reads TGTGCTGGCAGCTTAGGGGCGGGAAATGAGCAGTTCTTC. Variable domain in full (rest from reference TRBV7-7 and TRBJ2-1): GAGVSQSPRYKVTKRGQDVTLRCDPISSHATLYWYQQALGQGPEFLTYFNYEAQPDKSGLPSDRFSAERPEGSISTLTIQRTEQRDSAMYRCAGSLGAGNEQFFGPGTRLTVL.

This clonotype was seen more than once but under ten times. The chain carries TRBV6-1 and TRBJ1-5; TRBD1 might be the D (5 bases). Germline V gene sequence: CDR1 MNHNS, CDR2 SASEGT. V was cut by 7 bases and J by 3 bases, with 13 bases left in between. The CDR3 spans 14 residues. The CDR3, as DNA: TGTGCCAGCATACCCGACAGCTCCAATCAGCCCCAGCATTTT. It yields the protein CASIPDSSNQPQHF.

This clonotype was seen at least ten times. V gene TRBV4-3 combines with J gene TRBJ1-1; D uncertain. CDR1 and CDR2 (germline): LGHNA, YSLEER. Between the trimmed V and J ends, which lost 1 base and 4 bases, there was a span of 4 bases. The CDR3 totals 12 residues. CDR3 loop: CASSQVPTEAFF. In DNA form, the CDR3 reads TGCGCCAGCAGCCAAGTACCCACTGAAGCTTTCTTT.

This clonotype has a handful of counts. CDR3 amino acids: CASSGVGLADYEQYF. CDR3 bases: TGCGCCAGCAGCGGTGTGGGACTAGCGGACTACGAGCAGTACTTC. This chain connects TRBV4-1 to TRBJ2-7, with 11 positions matching TRBD2. Germline V lookup: CDR1 MGHRA, CDR2 YSYEKL. Germline trimming cut 5 bases from V and 3 bases from J; bases unmatched to any gene: 6. The length of the CDR3 is 15 residues.

This clonotype was detected a few times. The chain recombines TRBV29-1 with TRBJ1-4; D uncertain. From germline, CDR1 is SQVTM and CDR2 ANQGSEA. The CDR3 totals 14 residues. The V end lost 1 base, the J end lost 12 bases, and 18 bases lay between the germline ends. CDR3 nucleotides: TGCAGCGTTGAAGGAATAGGCGGACGGAGCGAACTGTTTTTT. Its protein is CSVEGIGGRSELFF.

This clonotype was seen a handful of times. V gene TRBV29-1 combines with J gene TRBJ2-7; the match to TRBD1 covers 8 bases. This CDR3 comprises 13 residues. Germline V gene sequence: CDR1 SQVTM, CDR2 ANQGSEA. V shed 4 bases and J 6 bases; nucleotides not matched to a gene: 8. The CDR3 DNA follows: TGCAGCGTTGCCTGGACAGGGTTCCGCGAGCAGTACTTC. Amino acids: CSVAWTGFREQYF.